This T cell receptor (beta chain) emerged from a study of breast tumors, draining lymph nodes, adjacent tissues. The CDR3 loop spans 13 amino acids. CDR1 WSHSY and CDR2 SAAADI come from the germline V gene. The ends were cut back, 6 bases at V and 8 bases at J, with 13 bases in the middle. A single record per CDR3 protein comes from TCRdb applying MiXCR to the multiplex PCR reads. The table records around 150,000 distinct CDR3 sequences, 30% to 35% of them present only once. General study points: Luminal-like breast cancer showed significantly greater tumor-nontumor repertoire similarity than basal-like breast cancer did. Compared with lymph nodes, tumors were less diverse; compared with nontumor tissue, more.

Breast cancer patients provided tissue from their axillary draining lymph nodes. About this clonotype: Its antigen is still unknown.

This clonotype originated in a female donor with breast cancer. Some clones in this sample may be carry-over from other donors' samples. Sequenced input: axillary lymph node tissue. V is TRBV10-2 and J is TRBJ1-4, with D possibly matching TRBD1 (6 bases). The CDR3 DNA sequence: TGCGCCAGCAGCAGGGGATCGGGAGAAAAACTGTTTTTT. This sequence encodes CASSRGSGEKLFF.